Listed below are T cell receptor beta chains from one sample, sequenced in a study of control samples from healthy donors and cancer patients. This table comes from immunoSEQ multiplex PCR, and its TCRdb copy is limited to in-frame clones, with some not included. Of around 50,000 clones listed, roughly 94% are singletons. Material for sequencing was blood. These receptors were taken from a man under 40 in good health. Both conserved end residues are trimmed from each CDR3.

V,CDR3
TRBV28,ASRPDITREAF
TRBV12-5,ASGSDIPGQGKGYTEAF
TRBV9,ASSAPRGLAGESSYNEQF
TRBV9,ASSDISRLAGVVCEQY
TRBV12-3/TRBV12-4,ASSFGNGYT
TRBV2,ASSDSGLASSYEQY
TRBV9,ASSVDPLAGAREQF
TRBV5-3,ARSLINNEQF
TRBV19,ASSPGLAGVNEQF
TRBV10-1,ASSESSWFNGEQY
TRBV6-5,ASSYGRGETQY
TRBV28,ASSFPTENEKLF
TRBV6-5,ASSYGSGSLETQY
TRBV2,ASSEIAQNQPQH
TRBV6-1,ASSESSDQPQH
TRBV9,ASSVQGNGGELF
TRBV7-2,ASSLVSLAGAHEQF
TRBV3-1/TRBV3-2,ASSQGGREGQGVKTQY
TRBV4-1,ASSQDQETQY
TRBV28,ASSLMDTQY
TRBV5-8,ASANGPTYNEQF
TRBV5-6,ASSLAGWGTGANVLT
TRBV27,ASSPFGSYEQY
TRBV5-1,ASSPPGEGTEAF
TRBV7-9,ASSFGGGYEQY
TRBV15,ATSRDRGPYEQY
TRBV9,ASSGRADGYNEQF
TRBV11-2,ASSLEASGRGAYEQY
TRBV19,ASKLLRGNQPQH
TRBV6-6,ASSHPGLAGAGNEQF
TRBV4-2,ASSQEPGLAAYNEQF
TRBV19,ASSPRQSLKEREKLF
TRBV2,ANRLTYEQY
TRBV9,ASSVSGQSNQPQH
TRBV7-2,ASSPTGSYNEQF
TRBV30,AWGSGGELF
TRBV28,ASSSKQGAPYEQY
TRBV11-2,ASSQGREIKTQY
TRBV19,ASSIRGPKDTQY
TRBV9,ASSVAILAGGDNEQF
TRBV27,ASSPGSYEQY
TRBV5-5,ASSLAAGSVGELF
TRBV4-1,ASSQDAPGANVLT
TRBV27,ASSSSMNTEAF
TRBV29-1,SVRENNEQF
TRBV28,ASRRGEAF
TRBV10-3,ASTGTSNYGYT
TRBV7-9,ASPPSASGRAYNEQF
TRBV6-2/TRBV6-3,ASSYPTHVPGWEQF
TRBV29-1,SVAIQETQY
TRBV6-6,ASSTPGRLNTEAF
TRBV30,AWSVPGTYSNQPQH